This T cell receptor beta chain is drawn from a study of shared clonotypes between healthy human individuals. The CDR3 is 15 residues long. The germline CDR1 and CDR2 sequences are SGDLS and YYNGEE. The ends lost 4 bases at V and 2 bases at J; junction bases unmatched: 8. A note on this clone: Its cognate antigen is unknown.

Positive CCR7 selection of CD45RO-negative cells yielded the naive CD8 cells, and terminally differentiated effector memory CD45RA+ cells were excluded. Donors had no recently reported acute infections or vaccinations and were HIV-negative. Study-wide findings and caveats: Represented diversity (both genetic and exposure-history) was limited by the small number of donors. Shared clonotypes: roughly 5% naive CD4, around 4% naive CD8, about 2.5% memory CD4, about 0.4% memory CD8.

Clones were read by immunoSEQ multiplex PCR, and TCRdb kept only the in-frame ones, dropping some. The sample has some 2,100,000 clones, about 92% seen once. Material for sequencing was naive CD8+ T cells from PBMCs. The V call is TRBV9, the J call TRBJ2-5; 7 nucleotides match TRBD2. The clonotype was recovered from a man between 18 and 29 years old in good health. Some clones in this sample may be carry-over from other donors' samples. Here the CDR3 DNA reads TGTGCCAGCAGCCCAACTAGCGCCCAACAAGAGACCCAGTACTTC. Translating gives CASSPTSAQQETQYF.